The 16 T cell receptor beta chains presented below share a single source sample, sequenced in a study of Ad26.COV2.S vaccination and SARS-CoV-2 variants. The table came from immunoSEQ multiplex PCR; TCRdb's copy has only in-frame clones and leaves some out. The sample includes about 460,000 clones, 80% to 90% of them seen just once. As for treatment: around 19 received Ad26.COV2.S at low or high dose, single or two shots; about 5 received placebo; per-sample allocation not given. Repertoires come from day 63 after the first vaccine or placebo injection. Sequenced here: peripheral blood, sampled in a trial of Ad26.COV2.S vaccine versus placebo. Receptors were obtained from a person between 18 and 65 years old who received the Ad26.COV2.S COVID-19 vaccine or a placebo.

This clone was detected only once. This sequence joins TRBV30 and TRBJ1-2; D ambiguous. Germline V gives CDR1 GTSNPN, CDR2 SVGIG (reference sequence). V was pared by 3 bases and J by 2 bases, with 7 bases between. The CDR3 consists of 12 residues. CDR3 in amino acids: CAWRGQNYGYTF. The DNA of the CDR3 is TGTGCCTGGAGGGGTCAGAACTATGGCTACACCTTC.

CDR3 DNA sequence: TGTGCCAGCAGCTTGGGACTGCAACGGTGGGGGCAGCAAGAGACCCAGTACTTC. This sequence encodes CASSLGLQRWGQQETQYF. V usage is TRBV5-8 and J usage is TRBJ2-5, with D perhaps TRBD1 (6 bases). CDR3 length: 18 residues. The germline CDR1 and CDR2 sequences are SGHTS and YDEGEE. The V and J ends lost 0 bases and 2 bases respectively, with 20 bases between them.

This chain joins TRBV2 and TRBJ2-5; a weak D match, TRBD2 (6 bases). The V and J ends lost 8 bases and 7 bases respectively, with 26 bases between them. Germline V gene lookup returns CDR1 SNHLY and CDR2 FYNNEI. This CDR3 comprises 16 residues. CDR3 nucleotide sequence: TGTGCCAGCCGTCAGCGGGTGCGATATCTTGTGGCGACCCAGTACTTC. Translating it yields CASRQRVRYLVATQYF.

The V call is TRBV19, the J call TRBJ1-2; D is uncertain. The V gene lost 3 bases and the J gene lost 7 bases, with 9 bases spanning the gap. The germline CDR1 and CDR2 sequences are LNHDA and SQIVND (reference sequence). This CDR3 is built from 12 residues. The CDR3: CASSIPQGGYTF. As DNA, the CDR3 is TGTGCCAGTAGTATCCCCCAAGGTGGCTACACCTTC.

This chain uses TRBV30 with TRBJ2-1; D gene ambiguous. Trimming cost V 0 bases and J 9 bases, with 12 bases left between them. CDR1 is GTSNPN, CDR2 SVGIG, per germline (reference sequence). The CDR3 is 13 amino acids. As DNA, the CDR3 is TGTGCCTGGAGTGTAAGGTCGCTAGTTGAGCAGTTCTTC. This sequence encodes CAWSVRSLVEQFF.

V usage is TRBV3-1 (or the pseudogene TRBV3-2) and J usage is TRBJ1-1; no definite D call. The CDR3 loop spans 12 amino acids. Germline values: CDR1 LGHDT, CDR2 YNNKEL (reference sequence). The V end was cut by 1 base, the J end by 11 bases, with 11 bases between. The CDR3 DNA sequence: TGTGCCAGCAGCCAAGGGTCACTGAATGCTTTCTTT. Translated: CASSQGSLNAFF.

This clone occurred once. CDR3 bases: TGTGCCAGCAGAAGGGACAGACGAGGGTACGCGAACACCGGGGAGCTGTTTTTT. Translated: CASRRDRRGYANTGELFF. This sequence joins TRBV28 and TRBJ2-2; 7 positions match TRBD1. Germline V CDR1 and CDR2: MDHEN, SYDVKM. CDR3 size: 18 residues. V gave up 6 bases and J gave up 0 bases; unmatched junction bases: 13.

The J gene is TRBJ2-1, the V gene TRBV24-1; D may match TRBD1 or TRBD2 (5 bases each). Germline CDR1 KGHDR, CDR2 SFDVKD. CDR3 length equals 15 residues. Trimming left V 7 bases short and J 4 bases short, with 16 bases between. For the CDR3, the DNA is TGTGCCACCAGCCTCGGGAATGGGGGTTACAATGAGCAGTTCTTC. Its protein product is CATSLGNGGYNEQFF.

The CDR3 DNA reads as TGTGCCAGCAGGCGAACTAGCGGGGCTTTGGGGAATGAGCAGTTCTTC. Protein sequence: CASRRTSGALGNEQFF. This sequence joins TRBV7-2 and TRBJ2-1; TRBD2 aligns across 10 bases. Germline V CDR1 and CDR2: SGHTA, FQGNSA. Unmatched junction bases numbered 12, after V lost 6 bases and J lost 7 bases. The CDR3 extends over 16 amino acids. Combining the CDR3 with reference TRBV7-2 and TRBJ2-1 gives the whole variable domain GAGVSQSPSNKVTEKGKDVELRCDPISGHTALYWYRQSLGQGLEFLIYFQGNSAPDKSGLPSDRFSAERTGGSVSTLTIQRTQQEDSAVYLCASRRTSGALGNEQFFGPGTRLTVL.

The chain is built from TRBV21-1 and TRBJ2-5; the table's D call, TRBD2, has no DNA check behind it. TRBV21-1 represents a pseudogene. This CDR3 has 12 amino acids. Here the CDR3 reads CASSKNGEALDF. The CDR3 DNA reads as TGTGCCAGCAGCAAAAACGGCGAGGCTTTGGACTTC.

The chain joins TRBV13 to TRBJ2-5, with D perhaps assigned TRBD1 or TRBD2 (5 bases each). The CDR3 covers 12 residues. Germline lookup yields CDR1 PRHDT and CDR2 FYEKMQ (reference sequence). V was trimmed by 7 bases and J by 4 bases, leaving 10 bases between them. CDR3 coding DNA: TGTGCCAGCAACACGAGGGGAGAGACCCAGTACTTC. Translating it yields CASNTRGETQYF.

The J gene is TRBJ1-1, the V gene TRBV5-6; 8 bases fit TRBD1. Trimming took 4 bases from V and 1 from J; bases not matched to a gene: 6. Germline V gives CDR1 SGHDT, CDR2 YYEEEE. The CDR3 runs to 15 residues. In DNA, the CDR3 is TGTGCCAGCAGCCTAGACAGGGGAACGAACACTGAAGCTTTCTTT. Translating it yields CASSLDRGTNTEAFF.

The CDR3 DNA reads as TGTGCCAGTAGTATTCAGGGACGGGAAGACACCATATATTTT. Protein: CASSIQGREDTIYF. This chain links TRBV19 with TRBJ1-3; D is possibly TRBD1 (5 bases). The CDR3 is 14 residues long. Germline lookup yields CDR1 LNHDA and CDR2 SQIVND (reference sequence). The V and J ends lost 3 bases and 8 bases respectively, with 14 bases between them.

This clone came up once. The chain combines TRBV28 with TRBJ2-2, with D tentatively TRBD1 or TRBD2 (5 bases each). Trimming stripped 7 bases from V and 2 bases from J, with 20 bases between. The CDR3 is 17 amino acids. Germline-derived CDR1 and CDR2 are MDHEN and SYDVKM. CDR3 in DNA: TGTGCCAGCAAGAGGCCTGGGGCAGGAGGAAACACCGGGGAGCTGTTTTTT. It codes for CASKRPGAGGNTGELFF.

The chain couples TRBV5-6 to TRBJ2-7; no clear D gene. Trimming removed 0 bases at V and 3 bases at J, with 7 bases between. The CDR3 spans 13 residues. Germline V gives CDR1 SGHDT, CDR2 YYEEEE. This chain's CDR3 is CASSLAGVYEQYF. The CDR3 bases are TGTGCCAGCAGCTTGGCTGGCGTCTACGAGCAGTACTTC.

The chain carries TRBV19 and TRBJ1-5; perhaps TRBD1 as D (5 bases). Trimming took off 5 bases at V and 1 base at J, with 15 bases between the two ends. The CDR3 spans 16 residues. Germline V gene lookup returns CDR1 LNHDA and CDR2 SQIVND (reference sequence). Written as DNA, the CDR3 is TGTGCCAGTAGTCTGCAGGGCCCTATGAGCAATCAGCCCCAGCATTTT. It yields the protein CASSLQGPMSNQPQHF.